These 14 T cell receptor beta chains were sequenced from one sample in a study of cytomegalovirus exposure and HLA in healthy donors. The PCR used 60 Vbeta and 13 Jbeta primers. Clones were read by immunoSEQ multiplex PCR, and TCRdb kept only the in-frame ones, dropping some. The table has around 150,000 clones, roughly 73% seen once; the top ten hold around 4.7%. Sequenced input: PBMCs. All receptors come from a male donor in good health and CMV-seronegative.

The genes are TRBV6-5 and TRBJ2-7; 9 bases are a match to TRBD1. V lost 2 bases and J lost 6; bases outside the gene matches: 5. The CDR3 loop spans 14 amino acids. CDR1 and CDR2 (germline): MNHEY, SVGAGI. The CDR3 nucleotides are TGTGCCAGCAGTTACGGGGGACAGGGTGGCGAGCAGTACTTC. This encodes CASSYGGQGGEQYF.

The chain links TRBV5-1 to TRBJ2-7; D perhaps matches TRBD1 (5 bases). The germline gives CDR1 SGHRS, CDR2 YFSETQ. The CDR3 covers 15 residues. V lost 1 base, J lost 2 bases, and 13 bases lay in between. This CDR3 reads CASSLRGDSAYEQYF. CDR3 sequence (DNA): TGCGCCAGCAGCTTGAGGGGCGACAGCGCCTACGAGCAGTACTTC.

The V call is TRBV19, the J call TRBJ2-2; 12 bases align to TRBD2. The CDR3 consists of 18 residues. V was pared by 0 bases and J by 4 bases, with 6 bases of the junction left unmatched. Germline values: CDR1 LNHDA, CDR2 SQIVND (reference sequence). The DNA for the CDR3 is TGTGCCAGTAGTATAGACGGCCTAGCGGGAGGGCGCACCGGGGAGCTGTTTTTT. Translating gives CASSIDGLAGGRTGELFF.

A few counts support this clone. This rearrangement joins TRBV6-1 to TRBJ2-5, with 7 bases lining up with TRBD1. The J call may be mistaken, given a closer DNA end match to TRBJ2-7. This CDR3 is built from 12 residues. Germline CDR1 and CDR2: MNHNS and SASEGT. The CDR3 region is CASRKGAYEQYF. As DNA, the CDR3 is TGTGCCAGCAGAAAGGGGGCATACGAGCAGTACTTC.

The CDR3 sequence: CASSWDSARGYTF. The CDR3 nucleotides are TGTGCCAGCAGTTGGGACAGCGCCCGTGGCTACACCTTC. The chain joins TRBV27 to TRBJ1-2; 7 nucleotides agree with TRBD1. Germline loops: CDR1 MNHEY, CDR2 SMNVEV (reference sequence). The CDR3 runs to 13 residues. The J segment lost 7 bases and the V segment lost 4 bases, leaving 6 bases of the junction unmatched.

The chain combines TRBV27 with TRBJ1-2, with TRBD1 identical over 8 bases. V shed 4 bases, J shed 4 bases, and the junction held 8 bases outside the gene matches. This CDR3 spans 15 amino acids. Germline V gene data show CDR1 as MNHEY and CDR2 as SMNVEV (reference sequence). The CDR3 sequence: CASSSSSQGVYGYTF. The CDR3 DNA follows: TGTGCCAGCAGTTCCAGTTCACAGGGGGTCTATGGCTACACCTTC.

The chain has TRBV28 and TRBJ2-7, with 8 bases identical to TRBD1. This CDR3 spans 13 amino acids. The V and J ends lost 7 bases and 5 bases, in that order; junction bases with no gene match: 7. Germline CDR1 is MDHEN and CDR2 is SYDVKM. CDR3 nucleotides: TGTGCCAGCAACCGGGCAGGGGGCCACGAGCAGTACTTC. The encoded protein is CASNRAGGHEQYF.

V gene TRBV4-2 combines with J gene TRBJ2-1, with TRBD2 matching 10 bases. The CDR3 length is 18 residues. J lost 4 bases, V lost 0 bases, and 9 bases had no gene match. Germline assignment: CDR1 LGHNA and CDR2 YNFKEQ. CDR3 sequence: CASSQDWGSGGSYNEQFF. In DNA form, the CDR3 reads TGTGCCAGCAGCCAAGATTGGGGTAGCGGGGGGTCGTACAATGAGCAGTTCTTC.

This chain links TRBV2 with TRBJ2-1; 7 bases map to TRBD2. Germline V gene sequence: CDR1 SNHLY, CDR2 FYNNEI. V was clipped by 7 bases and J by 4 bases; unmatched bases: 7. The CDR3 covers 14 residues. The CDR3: CASKGGGPYNEQFF. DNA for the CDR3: TGTGCCAGCAAGGGCGGGGGACCTTACAATGAGCAGTTCTTC.

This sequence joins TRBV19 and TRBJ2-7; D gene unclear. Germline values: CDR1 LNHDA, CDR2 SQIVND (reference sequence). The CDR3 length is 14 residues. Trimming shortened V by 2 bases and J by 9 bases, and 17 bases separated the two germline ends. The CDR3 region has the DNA TGTGCCAGTAGTATAAACCAGTATCGAGGCCGGCAGTACTTC. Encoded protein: CASSINQYRGRQYF.

CDR3 DNA sequence: TGTGCATCGGGAAGACAGGGTCCGAGAAACACTGAAGCTTTCTTT. Its protein is CASGRQGPRNTEAFF. The V gene is TRBV28, the J gene TRBJ1-1; 7 bases are shared with TRBD1. The V gene's germline CDR1 is MDHEN and CDR2 SYDVKM. The CDR3 loop spans 15 amino acids.

CDR3 loop: CASSVDPGGREEAFF. In nucleotides, the CDR3 is TGTGCCAGCAGCGTAGACCCGGGGGGGAGAGAAGAAGCTTTCTTT. The V and J genes are TRBV9 and TRBJ1-1; D might be TRBD1 (5 bases). Germline V CDR1 and CDR2: SGDLS, YYNGEE. Trimming took 0 bases from V and 8 from J, leaving 17 bases between them. The CDR3 is 15 residues long.

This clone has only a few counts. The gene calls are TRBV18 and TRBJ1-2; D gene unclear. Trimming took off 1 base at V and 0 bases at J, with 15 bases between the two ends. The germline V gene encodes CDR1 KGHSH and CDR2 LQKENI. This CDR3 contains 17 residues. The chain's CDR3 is CASSPLLTGSSNYGYTF. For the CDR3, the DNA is TGTGCCAGCTCACCACTCTTAACGGGGTCCTCTAACTATGGCTACACCTTC.

For the CDR3, the DNA is TGTGCCATCAGTGAAAATTCGGACTCCGAGCAGTACTTC. Residues: CAISENSDSEQYF. The rearrangement joins TRBV10-3 to TRBJ2-7; possibly TRBD2 for D (5 bases). The CDR3 length is 13 residues. Trimming shortened V by 3 bases and J by 6 bases, and 12 bases separated the two germline ends. Per germline, CDR1 ENHRY and CDR2 SYGVKD.